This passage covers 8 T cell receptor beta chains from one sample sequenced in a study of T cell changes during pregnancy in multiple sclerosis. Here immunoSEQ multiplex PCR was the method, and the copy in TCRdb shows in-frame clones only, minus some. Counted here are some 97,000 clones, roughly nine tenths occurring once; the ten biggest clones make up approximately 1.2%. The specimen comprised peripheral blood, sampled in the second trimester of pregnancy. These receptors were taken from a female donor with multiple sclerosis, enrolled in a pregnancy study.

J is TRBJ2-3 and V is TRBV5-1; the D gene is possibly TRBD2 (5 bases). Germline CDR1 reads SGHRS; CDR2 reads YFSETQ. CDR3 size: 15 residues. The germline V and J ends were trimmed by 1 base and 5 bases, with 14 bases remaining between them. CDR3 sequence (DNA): TGCGCCAGCAGCTTGTCTGGGGTCCGGGAAGATACGCAGTATTTT. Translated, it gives CASSLSGVREDTQYF.

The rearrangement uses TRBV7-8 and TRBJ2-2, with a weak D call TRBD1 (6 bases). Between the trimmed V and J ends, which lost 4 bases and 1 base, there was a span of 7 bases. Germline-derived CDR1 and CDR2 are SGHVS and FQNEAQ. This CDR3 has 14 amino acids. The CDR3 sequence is CASSSGQNTGELFF. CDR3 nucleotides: TGTGCCAGCAGCTCGGGACAGAACACCGGGGAGCTGTTTTTT.

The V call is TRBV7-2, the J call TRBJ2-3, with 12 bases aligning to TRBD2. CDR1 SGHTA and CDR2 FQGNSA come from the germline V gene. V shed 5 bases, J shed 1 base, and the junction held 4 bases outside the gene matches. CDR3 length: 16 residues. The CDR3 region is CASSARLAGGTDTQYF. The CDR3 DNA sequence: TGTGCCAGCAGCGCCCGACTAGCGGGAGGCACAGATACGCAGTATTTT. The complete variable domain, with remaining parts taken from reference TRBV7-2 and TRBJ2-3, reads GAGVSQSPSNKVTEKGKDVELRCDPISGHTALYWYRQSLGQGLEFLIYFQGNSAPDKSGLPSDRFSAERTGGSVSTLTIQRTQQEDSAVYLCASSARLAGGTDTQYFGPGTRLTVL.

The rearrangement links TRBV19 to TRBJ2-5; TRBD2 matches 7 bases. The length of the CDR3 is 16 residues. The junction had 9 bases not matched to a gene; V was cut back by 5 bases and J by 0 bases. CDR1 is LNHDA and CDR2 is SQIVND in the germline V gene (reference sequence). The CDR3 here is CASSLPSGRYQETQYF. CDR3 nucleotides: TGTGCCAGTAGTCTACCTAGCGGACGGTACCAAGAGACCCAGTACTTC.

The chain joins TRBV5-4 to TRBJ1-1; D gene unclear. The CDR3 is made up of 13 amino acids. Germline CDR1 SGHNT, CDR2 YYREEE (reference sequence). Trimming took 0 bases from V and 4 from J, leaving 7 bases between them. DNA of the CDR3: TGTGCCAGCAGCTTGGGGGCGGGCACTGAAGCTTTCTTT. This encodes CASSLGAGTEAFF.

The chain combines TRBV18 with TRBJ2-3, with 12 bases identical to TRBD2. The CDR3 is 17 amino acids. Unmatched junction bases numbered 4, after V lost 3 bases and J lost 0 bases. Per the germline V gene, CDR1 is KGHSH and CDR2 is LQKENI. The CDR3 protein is CASSPSGTSGSTDTQYF. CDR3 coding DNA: TGTGCCAGCTCACCCTCAGGGACTAGCGGGAGCACAGATACGCAGTATTTT.

The CDR3 loop reads CASSRGGAPALSGNTIYF. CDR3 coding DNA: TGTGCCAGCAGCCGCGGGGGGGCACCGGCCCTCTCTGGAAACACCATATATTTT. This rearrangement joins TRBV28 to TRBJ1-3; the D gene is possibly TRBD1 (6 bases). This CDR3 is built from 18 residues. In germline, CDR1 is MDHEN, CDR2 SYDVKM. V lost 6 bases to trimming and J lost 0 bases, with 21 bases between them.

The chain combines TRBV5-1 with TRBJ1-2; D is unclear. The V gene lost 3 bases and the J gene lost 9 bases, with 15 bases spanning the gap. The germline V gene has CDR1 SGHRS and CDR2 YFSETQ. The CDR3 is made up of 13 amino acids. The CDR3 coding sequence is TGCGCCAGCAGCTCACCGACCGTTACTAGCTACACCTTC. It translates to CASSSPTVTSYTF.